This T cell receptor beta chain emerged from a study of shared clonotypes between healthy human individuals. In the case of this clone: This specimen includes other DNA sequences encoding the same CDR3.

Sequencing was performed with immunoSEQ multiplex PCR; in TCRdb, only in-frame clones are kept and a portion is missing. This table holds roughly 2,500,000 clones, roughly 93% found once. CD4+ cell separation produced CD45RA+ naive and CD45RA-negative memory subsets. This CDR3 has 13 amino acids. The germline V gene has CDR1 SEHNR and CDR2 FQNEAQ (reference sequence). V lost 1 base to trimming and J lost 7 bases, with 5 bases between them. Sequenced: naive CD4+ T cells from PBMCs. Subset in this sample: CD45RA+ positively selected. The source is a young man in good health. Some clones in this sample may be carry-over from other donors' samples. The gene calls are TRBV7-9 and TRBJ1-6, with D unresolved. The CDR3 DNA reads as TGTGCCAGCAGCTTAGAAGGGAATTCACCCCTCCACTTT. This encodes CASSLEGNSPLHF.